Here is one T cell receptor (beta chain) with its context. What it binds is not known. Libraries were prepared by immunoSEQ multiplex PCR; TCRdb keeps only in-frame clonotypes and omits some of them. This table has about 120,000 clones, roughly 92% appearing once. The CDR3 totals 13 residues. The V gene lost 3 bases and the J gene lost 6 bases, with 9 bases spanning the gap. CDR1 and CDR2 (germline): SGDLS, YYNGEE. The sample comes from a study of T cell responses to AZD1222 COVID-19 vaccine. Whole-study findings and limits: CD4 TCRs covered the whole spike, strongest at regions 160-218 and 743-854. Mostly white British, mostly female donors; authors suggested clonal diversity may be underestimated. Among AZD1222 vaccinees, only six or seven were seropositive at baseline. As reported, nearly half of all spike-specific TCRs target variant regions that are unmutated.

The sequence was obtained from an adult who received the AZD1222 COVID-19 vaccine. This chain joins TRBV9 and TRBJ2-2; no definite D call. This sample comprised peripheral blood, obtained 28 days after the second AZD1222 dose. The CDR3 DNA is TGTGCCAGCAGCGACGCCGACTCCGGGGAGCTGTTTTTT. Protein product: CASSDADSGELFF.